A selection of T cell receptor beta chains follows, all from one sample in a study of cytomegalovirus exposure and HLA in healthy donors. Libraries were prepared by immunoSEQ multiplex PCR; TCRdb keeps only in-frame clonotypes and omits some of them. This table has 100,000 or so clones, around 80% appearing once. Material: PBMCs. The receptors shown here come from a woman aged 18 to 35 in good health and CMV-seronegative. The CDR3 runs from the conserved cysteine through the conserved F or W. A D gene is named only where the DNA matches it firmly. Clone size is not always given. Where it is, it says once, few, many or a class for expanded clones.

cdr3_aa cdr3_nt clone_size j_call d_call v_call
CASSFRSTDTQYF TGTGCCAGCAGTTTCAGGAGCACAGATACGCAGTATTTT . TRBJ2-3 . TRBV27
CASGQGDYGYTF TGTGCCAGCGGACAGGGAGACTATGGCTACACCTTC . TRBJ1-2 TRBD1 TRBV7-9
CASSLAGLVWDTQYF TGTGCCAGCAGCTTAGCTGGTCTAGTCTGGGATACGCAGTATTTT . TRBJ2-3 . TRBV7-2
CASSSKYNSPLHF TGTGCCAGCAGCTCTAAATATAATTCACCCCTCCACTTT . TRBJ1-6 . TRBV7-9
CASSALAGGSYEQYF TGTGCCAGTAGTGCCCTAGCGGGAGGATCCTACGAGCAGTACTTC . TRBJ2-7 TRBD2 TRBV19
CASSLPSGYPEAFF TGTGCCAGCAGCCTCCCCTCGGGGTACCCTGAAGCTTTCTTT . TRBJ1-1 . TRBV5-4
CASSSLMSGSSYNEQFF TGTGCCAGTAGTTCTCTGATGAGCGGGAGCTCCTACAATGAGCAGTTCTTC . TRBJ2-1 TRBD2 TRBV19
CASSLVGGSGNTIYF TGTGCCAGCAGCTTAGTGGGGGGCTCTGGAAACACCATATATTTT . TRBJ1-3 . TRBV7-2
CASSIEVRRVNTEAFF TGTGCCAGTAGTATAGAGGTCCGCCGGGTGAACACTGAAGCTTTCTTT . TRBJ1-1 . TRBV19
CARSFPGQGWGTEAFF TGTGCCAGAAGCTTCCCGGGACAGGGGTGGGGCACTGAAGCTTTCTTT . TRBJ1-1 TRBD1 TRBV5-3
CASSLVPTGSYGYTF TGTGCCAGCAGCTTGGTTCCGACAGGGTCGTATGGCTACACCTTC . TRBJ1-2 TRBD1 TRBV5-8
CASSIQGDTEAFF TGCGCCAGCAGCATACAGGGAGACACTGAAGCTTTCTTT . TRBJ1-1 . TRBV5-1
CASSETQGAEAFF TGTGCCAGCAGTGAAACACAGGGCGCTGAAGCTTTCTTT . TRBJ1-1 . TRBV2
CASSSEGARETQYF TGTGCCAGCAGCTCCGAGGGGGCGAGAGAGACCCAGTACTTC few TRBJ2-5 TRBD1 TRBV5-8
CASSSLAGGLHRGSYEQYF TGTGCCAGCAGCTCCTTAGCGGGGGGGCTCCACAGGGGGTCCTACGAGCAGTACTTC . TRBJ2-7 TRBD2 TRBV7-9
CASSLAVLLQVGELFF TGTGCCAGCAGCTTAGCGGTCCTACTTCAGGTCGGGGAGCTGTTTTTT . TRBJ2-2 . TRBV7-2
CASSVYRGTTEAFF TGTGCCAGCAGCGTATACAGGGGGACCACTGAAGCTTTCTTT . TRBJ1-1 TRBD1 TRBV7-2
CASSLSGYNSPLHF TGTGCCAGCAGTTTATCCGGCTATAATTCACCCCTCCACTTT . TRBJ1-6 . TRBV27
CASTGEFGNTIYF TGTGCCAGCACGGGGGAATTCGGAAACACCATATATTTT . TRBJ1-3 . TRBV5-4
CASSSRTGKGGTDTQYF TGTGCCAGCAGCTCGCGGACAGGGAAAGGGGGCACAGATACGCAGTATTTT few TRBJ2-3 TRBD1 TRBV7-3
CASSDRTGGYNEQFF TGTGCCAGCAGTGACAGGACAGGGGGGTACAATGAGCAGTTCTTC . TRBJ2-1 TRBD1 TRBV6-4
CASSVGGGRSYTF TGTGCCAGCAGCGTAGGGGGGGGGAGGAGCTACACCTTC . TRBJ1-2 . TRBV9
CASRGTGTNEQYF TGTGCCAGCAGAGGGACCGGGACTAACGAGCAGTACTTC . TRBJ2-7 TRBD2 TRBV28
CASSMRTSGYSYNEQFF TGTGCCAGCAGCATGCGAACTAGCGGGTACTCCTACAATGAGCAGTTCTTC . TRBJ2-1 TRBD2 TRBV5-8
CASSFNTGLAGDEQYF TGTGCCAGCAGCTTTAACACCGGACTAGCGGGAGACGAGCAGTACTTC . TRBJ2-7 TRBD2 TRBV7-9
CAISESRSTNEQFF TGTGCCATCAGTGAATCGCGTTCCACCAATGAGCAGTTCTTC . TRBJ2-1 . TRBV10-3
CASSLAGGVYGYTF TGTGCCAGCAGCTTAGCGGGAGGGGTCTATGGCTACACCTTC . TRBJ1-2 . TRBV7-9
CSSSQLDIEAFF TGTTCCAGCAGCCAACTCGATATTGAAGCTTTCTTT . TRBJ1-1 . TRBV7-9
CAWSRVVTGGGGREKLFF TGTGCCTGGAGCCGGGTGGTGACAGGGGGCGGTGGAAGGGAAAAACTGTTTTTT . TRBJ1-4 TRBD1 TRBV30